Below, 10 T cell receptor beta chains from the same sample are listed, as sequenced in a study of blood T cell repertoires in COVID-19. Sequencing was performed with immunoSEQ multiplex PCR; in TCRdb, only in-frame clones are kept and a portion is missing. Of under 350,000 clones listed, approximately 83% are singletons. The sequencing input was PBMCs or T cells enriched from blood (not recorded which). Source of these receptors: a woman between 40 and 50 years old with acute COVID-19.

CDR3 nucleotide sequence: TGTGCCAGCAGCTTGTCTAGGGGGACAGCCTACGAGCAGTACTTC. This encodes CASSLSRGTAYEQYF. The J gene is TRBJ2-7, the V gene TRBV5-5; 7 bases agree with TRBD1. Germline trimming cut 1 base from V and 2 bases from J; bases unmatched to any gene: 6. CDR3 length equals 15 residues. The germline CDR1 and CDR2 sequences are SGHKS and YYEKEE (reference sequence).

This clone showed up many times. The V call is TRBV7-3, the J call TRBJ2-2; the D gene is possibly TRBD2 (5 bases). V lost 5 bases and J 6 bases, leaving 16 bases between the germline ends. Germline loops: CDR1 SGHTA, CDR2 FQGTGA. The CDR3 sequence is 15 residues long. In nucleotides, the CDR3 is TGTGCCAGCAGCCAACCGGGAACAACCCCCGGGGAGCTGTTTTTT. This codes for CASSQPGTTPGELFF. Drawing the rest from reference TRBV7-3 and TRBJ2-2, the complete variable domain is GAGVSQTPSNKVTEKGKYVELRCDPISGHTALYWYRQSLGQGPEFLIYFQGTGAADDSGLPNDRFFAVRPEGSVSTLKIQRTERGDSAVYLCASSQPGTTPGELFFGEGSRLTVL.

A few counts support this clone. This sequence joins TRBV5-1 and TRBJ1-4, with D unresolved. V shed 6 bases and J shed 4 bases, with 10 bases lying between them. This CDR3 is 13 amino acids long. Germline V gene data show CDR1 as SGHRS and CDR2 as YFSETQ. The DNA for the CDR3 is TGCGCCAGCAAATACAGTGTTAATGAAAAACTGTTTTTT. Translating gives CASKYSVNEKLFF.

This sequence joins TRBV28 and TRBJ2-7, with TRBD1 identical over 11 bases. The CDR3 loop spans 14 amino acids. The germline V gene has CDR1 MDHEN and CDR2 SYDVKM. Germline trimming cut 6 bases from V and 6 bases from J; bases unmatched to any gene: 7. The CDR3 spells CASSPPGQGGEQYF. In nucleotides, the CDR3 is TGTGCCAGCAGCCCACCGGGACAGGGGGGCGAGCAGTACTTC.

The chain joins TRBV4-2 to TRBJ2-1; 8 bases agree with TRBD1. Germline-derived CDR1 and CDR2 are LGHNA and YNFKEQ. The V gene end was trimmed by 1 base and the J gene end by 4 bases; junction bases not matched to a gene: 12. The CDR3 is 18 residues long. CDR3 loop: CASSQALLRDRTYNEQFF. The CDR3, as DNA: TGTGCCAGCAGCCAAGCTTTGTTGCGGGACAGGACTTACAATGAGCAGTTCTTC.

In DNA, the CDR3 is TGTGCCAGCAGCCATTTTAGCGGGAGTAGCACAGATACGCAGTATTTT. Its protein product is CASSHFSGSSTDTQYF. The genes are TRBV3-1 (or the pseudogene TRBV3-2) and TRBJ2-3; 9 bases map to TRBD2. Germline V gene data show CDR1 as LGHDT and CDR2 as YNNKEL (reference sequence). J was trimmed by 0 bases and V by 3 bases; bases with no gene match: 4. CDR3 size: 16 residues.

The chain recombines TRBV27 with TRBJ2-3, with TRBD2 matching over 14 bases. V lost 3 bases, J lost 7 bases, and 6 bases stayed unmatched. There are 16 residues in the CDR3. Per germline, CDR1 MNHEY and CDR2 SMNVEV (reference sequence). CDR3 bases: TGTGCCAGCAGTTTGGCGACTAGCGGGGGGGCGTATACGCAGTATTTT. Translation: CASSLATSGGAYTQYF.

The chain couples TRBV9 to TRBJ2-5; 9 bases align to TRBD1. Unmatched junction bases numbered 4, after V lost 4 bases and J lost 0 bases. The CDR3 has 15 residues. In germline, CDR1 is SGDLS, CDR2 YYNGEE. CDR3 loop: CASSPWDRDQETQYF. CDR3 sequence (DNA): TGTGCCAGCAGCCCCTGGGACAGGGACCAAGAGACCCAGTACTTC.

The rearrangement uses TRBV29-1 and TRBJ1-1; 7 bases line up with TRBD1. The CDR3 is 15 amino acids. CDR1 SQVTM and CDR2 ANQGSEA come from the germline V gene. V dropped 5 bases and J dropped 14; count of bases not matched to a gene: 23. This CDR3 reads CSVSLGLFVPGDSFF. The CDR3, as DNA: TGCAGCGTTTCCCTGGGGTTGTTCGTGCCCGGGGACAGCTTCTTT.

The count of this clone is one. The chain employs TRBV27 and TRBJ1-5, with 7 bases identical to TRBD1. Germline-derived CDR1 and CDR2 are MNHEY and SMNVEV (reference sequence). J lost 0 bases, V lost 5 bases, and 7 bases had no gene match. The CDR3 spans 16 residues. CDR3: CASSPGGRYSNQPQHF. DNA for the CDR3: TGTGCCAGCAGTCCAGGGGGACGGTATAGCAATCAGCCCCAGCATTTT.